These 4 T cell receptor beta chains share one sample of origin, sequenced in a study of blood T cell repertoires in COVID-19. The repertoire was sequenced with immunoSEQ multiplex PCR; TCRdb's copy has only in-frame clones and lacks some. Of roughly 34,000 clones listed, roughly 88% are singletons. Sequencing input: peripheral blood. The receptors stem from a woman aged 70-85 years with active COVID-19.

This clone has only one observation. V and J are TRBV19 and TRBJ2-1, with D possibly being TRBD2 (6 bases). The V end lost 1 base, the J end lost 3 bases, and 10 bases lay between the germline ends. Per germline, CDR1 LNHDA and CDR2 SQIVND (reference sequence). The CDR3 covers 15 residues. The CDR3 region has the DNA TGTGCCAGTAGTATAGCGGGGGTCGGCTACAATGAGCAGTTCTTC. Translating it yields CASSIAGVGYNEQFF.

For the CDR3, the DNA is TGTGCCTGGAGAATACCCCACAGGGTGGCTGAAAAACTGTTTTTT. It translates to CAWRIPHRVAEKLFF. The V call is TRBV30, the J call TRBJ1-4, with D possibly being TRBD1 (6 bases). The length of the CDR3 is 15 residues. Trimming removed 3 bases from V and 7 bases from J, with 18 bases in between. CDR1 is GTSNPN and CDR2 is SVGIG in the germline V gene (reference sequence).

CDR3: CAISESAGDGYTF. CDR3 sequence (DNA): TGTGCCATCAGTGAGTCAGCAGGGGATGGCTACACCTTC. V and J are TRBV10-3 and TRBJ1-2, with a possible D match to TRBD1 (6 bases). The germline V gene encodes CDR1 ENHRY and CDR2 SYGVKD. The CDR3 has 13 amino acids. Trimming removed 0 bases from V and 6 bases from J, with 8 bases in between.

This rearrangement joins TRBV10-1 to TRBJ1-1; 7 bases agree with TRBD1. This CDR3 has 15 amino acids. CDR1 is WNHNN, CDR2 SYGVQD, per germline (reference sequence). V gave up 2 bases and J gave up 5 bases; unmatched junction bases: 8. CDR3 protein: CASSETTGDLTEAFF. CDR3 DNA: TGCGCCAGCAGTGAGACCACAGGGGATTTAACTGAAGCTTTCTTT.